This TCR beta chain was profiled in a study of OX40 agonist ivuxolimab in advanced cancers. Study-level background: Cohort: approximately 83% men, mean age approximately 60, aged roughly 23 to 79. Partial responses, seen in three patients, involved one hepatocellular carcinoma and two cutaneous melanomas. The study, taken as a whole, reports: The average count of expanded clones was higher among CD8+ T cells than among CD4+.

Germline CDR1 and CDR2: MNHNS and SASEGT. The CDR3 length is 15 residues. Between the trimmed V and J ends, which lost 0 bases and 2 bases, there was a span of 10 bases. Blood samples were obtained at baseline, cycle 4 day 1, and cycle 7 day 1. For this clone: Its antigen is unknown.

The repertoire was sequenced with immunoSEQ multiplex PCR; TCRdb's copy has only in-frame clones and lacks some. The sample lists tens of thousands of clones; approximately 91% were seen once. Material: CD4+ or CD8+ T cells sorted from blood, obtained in a trial of the OX40 agonist ivuxolimab. The sequence was obtained from an adult with an advanced solid tumor such as melanoma, head and neck, liver or kidney cancer. This rearrangement joins TRBV6-1 to TRBJ1-2; D perhaps matches TRBD1 (6 bases). The CDR3 bases are TGTGCCAGCAGTGAAGCGCTTCAGGGGAACTATGGCTACACCTTC. Protein product: CASSEALQGNYGYTF.